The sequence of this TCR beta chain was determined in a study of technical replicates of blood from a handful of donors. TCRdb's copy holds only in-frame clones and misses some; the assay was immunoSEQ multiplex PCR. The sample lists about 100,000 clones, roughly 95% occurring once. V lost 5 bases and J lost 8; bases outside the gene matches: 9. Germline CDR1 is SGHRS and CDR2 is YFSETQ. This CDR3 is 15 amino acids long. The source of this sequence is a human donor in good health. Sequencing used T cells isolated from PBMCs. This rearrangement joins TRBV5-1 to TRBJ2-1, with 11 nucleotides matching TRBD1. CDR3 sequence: CASRGGQGAGYEQFF. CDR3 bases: TGCGCCAGCAGGGGAGGACAGGGGGCAGGGTATGAGCAGTTCTTC. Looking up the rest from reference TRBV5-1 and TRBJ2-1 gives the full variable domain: KAGVTQTPRYLIKTRGQQVTLSCSPISGHRSVSWYQQTPGQGLQFLFEYFSETQRNKGNFPGRFSGRQFSNSRSEMNVSTLELGDSALYLCASRGGQGAGYEQFFGPGTRLTVL.